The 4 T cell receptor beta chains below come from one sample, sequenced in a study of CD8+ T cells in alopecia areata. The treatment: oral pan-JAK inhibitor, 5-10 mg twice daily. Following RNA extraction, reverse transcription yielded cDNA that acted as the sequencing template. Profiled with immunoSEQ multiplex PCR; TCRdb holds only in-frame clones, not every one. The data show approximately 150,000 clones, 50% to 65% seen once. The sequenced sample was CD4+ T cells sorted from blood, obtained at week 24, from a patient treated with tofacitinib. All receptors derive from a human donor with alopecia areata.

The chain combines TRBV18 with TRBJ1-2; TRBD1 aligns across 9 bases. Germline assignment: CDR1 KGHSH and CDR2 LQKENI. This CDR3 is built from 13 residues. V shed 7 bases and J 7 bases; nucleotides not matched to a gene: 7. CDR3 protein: CASFRTGEVGYTF. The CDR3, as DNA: TGTGCCAGCTTTAGGACAGGGGAGGTTGGCTACACCTTC.

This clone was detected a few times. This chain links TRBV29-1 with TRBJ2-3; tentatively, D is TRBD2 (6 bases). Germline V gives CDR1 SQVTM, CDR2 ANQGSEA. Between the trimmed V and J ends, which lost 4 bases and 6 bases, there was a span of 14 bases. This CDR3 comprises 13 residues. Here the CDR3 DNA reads TGCAGCGTTGCCCGGTCTGGGAGGGATACGCAGTATTTT. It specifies CSVARSGRDTQYF.

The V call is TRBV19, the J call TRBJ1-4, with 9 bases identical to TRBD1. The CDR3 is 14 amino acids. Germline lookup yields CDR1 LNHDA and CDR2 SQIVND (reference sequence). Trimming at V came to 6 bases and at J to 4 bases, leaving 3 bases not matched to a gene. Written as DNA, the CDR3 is TGTGCCAGTAGGCCGGGACAGGGTAATGAAAAACTGTTTTTT. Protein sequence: CASRPGQGNEKLFF.

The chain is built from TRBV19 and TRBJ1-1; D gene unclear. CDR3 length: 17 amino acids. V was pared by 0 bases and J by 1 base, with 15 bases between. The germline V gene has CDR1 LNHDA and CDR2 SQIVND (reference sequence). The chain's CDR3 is CASSIDQYSGSNTEAFF. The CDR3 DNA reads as TGTGCCAGTAGTATAGATCAGTACAGCGGGTCGAACACTGAAGCTTTCTTT.